The 25 T cell receptor beta chains given below trace back to one sample, sequenced in a study of cytotoxic CD8 clonotypes in ibrutinib-treated CLL. Produced via immunoSEQ multiplex PCR; TCRdb's table is partial and in-frame only. This table has 76,000 or so clones, approximately 82% appearing once. The starting material was PBMCs, obtained after 24 months of ibrutinib treatment. The receptors were sampled from a human donor with chronic lymphocytic leukemia.

The chain employs TRBV7-8 and TRBJ2-3, with a weak D call TRBD1 (5 bases). The V and J ends lost 0 bases and 4 bases respectively, with 14 bases between them. Germline V gene data show CDR1 as SGHVS and CDR2 as FQNEAQ. There are 16 residues in the CDR3. CDR3 sequence: CASSLAPQGQADTQYF. The CDR3, as DNA: TGTGCCAGCAGCTTAGCCCCTCAGGGTCAAGCAGATACGCAGTATTTT.

Here the CDR3 reads CASSLLTNYEQYF. The CDR3 DNA is TGTGCCAGCAGTTTGTTGACAAACTACGAGCAGTACTTC. The chain has TRBV28 and TRBJ2-7; D is undetermined. The V gene's germline CDR1 is MDHEN and CDR2 SYDVKM. The CDR3 spans 13 residues. Trimming shortened V by 3 bases and J by 3 bases, and 9 bases separated the two germline ends. The full variable domain, completed using reference TRBV28 and TRBJ2-7, is DVKVTQSSRYLVKRTGEKVFLECVQDMDHENMFWYRQDPGLGLRLIYFSYDVKMKEKGDIPEGYSVSREKKERFSLILESASTNQTSMYLCASSLLTNYEQYFGPGTRLTVT.

The chain uses TRBV9 and TRBJ2-1, with D perhaps matching TRBD1 (5 bases). Germline lookup yields CDR1 SGDLS and CDR2 YYNGEE. The CDR3 runs to 16 residues. The V and J ends lost 0 bases and 5 bases respectively, with 15 bases between them. Written as DNA, the CDR3 is TGTGCCAGCAGCGTAGGGGGCCGAGCATGGAACAATGAGCAGTTCTTC. This encodes CASSVGGRAWNNEQFF.

The chain carries TRBV15 and TRBJ1-4, with D hard to call. The CDR3 extends over 16 amino acids. CDR1 and CDR2 from the germline V gene are LNHNV and YYDKDF (reference sequence). The V gene lost 0 bases and the J gene lost 2 bases, with 10 bases spanning the gap. The CDR3 DNA sequence: TGTGCCACCAGCAGAGACCGGACGGCGACTAATGAAAAACTGTTTTTT. As protein: CATSRDRTATNEKLFF.

In nucleotides, the CDR3 is TGTGCCAGCAGCCGACTAGTAAACACAGATACGCAGTATTTT. Residues: CASSRLVNTDTQYF. The chain couples TRBV7-9 to TRBJ2-3; D is possibly TRBD2 (6 bases). The germline V and J ends were trimmed by 5 bases and 2 bases, with 11 bases remaining between them. Germline CDR1 is SEHNR and CDR2 is FQNEAQ (reference sequence). CDR3 size: 14 residues.

By sample share, this clone is large. This chain connects TRBV7-2 to TRBJ2-3, with 13 bases identical to TRBD2. Germline V gene sequence: CDR1 SGHTA, CDR2 FQGNSA. Trimming cost V 8 bases and J 3 bases; bases outside gene matches: 8. The CDR3 sequence is 16 residues long. The CDR3 here is CASDDATSGGTDTQYF. DNA of the CDR3: TGTGCCAGCGATGACGCGACTAGCGGGGGGACAGATACGCAGTATTTT.

The chain recombines TRBV11-2 with TRBJ2-7; 10 positions match TRBD2. V lost 1 base and J lost 2; bases outside the gene matches: 8. The CDR3 length is 17 residues. Germline assignment: CDR1 SGHAT and CDR2 FQNNGV. Here the CDR3 reads CASSLGTSGGFPYEQYF. CDR3 nucleotide sequence: TGTGCCAGCAGCTTAGGGACTAGCGGAGGATTTCCCTACGAGCAGTACTTC.

This chain uses TRBV28 with TRBJ1-5; 7 nucleotides line up with TRBD1. J was trimmed by 1 base and V by 4 bases; bases with no gene match: 7. This CDR3 contains 16 residues. Germline V CDR1 and CDR2: MDHEN, SYDVKM. CDR3 DNA: TGTGCCAGCAGTTCTCGGACAGGTGTCAGCAATCAGCCCCAGCATTTT. Its protein is CASSSRTGVSNQPQHF.

The chain couples TRBV6-7 to TRBJ2-4, with 7 bases matching TRBD2. Being an ORF, TRBV6-7 has a function that is uncertain. The CDR3 has 15 amino acids. V lost 4 bases to trimming and J lost 1 base; unmatched junction nucleotides: 4. CDR3 in amino acids: CASSSRSGAKNIQYF. The CDR3 coding sequence is TGTGCCAGCAGTTCCCGTAGCGGGGCCAAAAACATTCAGTACTTC.

Here the CDR3 DNA reads TGTGCCTGGGGTCGGGACGGTGTTCCCGATACGCAGTATTTT. This encodes CAWGRDGVPDTQYF. The rearrangement uses TRBV30 and TRBJ2-3; D tentatively reads TRBD1 or TRBD2 (5 bases each). The germline CDR1 and CDR2 sequences are GTSNPN and SVGIG (reference sequence). With 5 bases removed from V and 6 bases from J, the gap between germline ends came to 18 bases. The CDR3 loop spans 14 amino acids.

The CDR3 bases are TGCGCCAGCAGCCCGGGGCGGAGCTCCTACGAGCAGTACTTC. Translating gives CASSPGRSSYEQYF. The chain links TRBV5-1 to TRBJ2-7; D is tentatively TRBD1 or TRBD2 (5 bases each). CDR3 length: 14 amino acids. V was trimmed by 4 bases and J by 0 bases, leaving 11 bases between them. Germline V gene sequence: CDR1 SGHRS, CDR2 YFSETQ.

Of note for this clone: At one end the junction does not follow the germline gene, possibly because of a read error. This chain uses TRBV5-5 with TRBJ2-7; possibly TRBD1 for D (5 bases). CDR3 size: 15 residues. Looked up from germline, CDR1 is SGHKS and CDR2 is YYEKEE (reference sequence). The CDR3 is CASSLRDSLGYEQYF. The CDR3 nucleotides read TGCGCCAGCAGCCTGCGTGACAGCCTGGGCTACGAGCAGTACTTC.

The CDR3 here is CASSARRQLSTDTQYF. The CDR3 DNA follows: TGTGCCAGCAGCGCCCGGAGGCAGCTGAGCACAGATACGCAGTATTTT. J is TRBJ2-3 and V is TRBV6-6, with D perhaps TRBD2 (5 bases). CDR1 MNHNY and CDR2 SVGAGI come from the germline V gene (reference sequence). The CDR3 runs to 16 residues. V lost 6 bases and J lost 0, with 16 bases in between.

The count of this clone is one. The chain has TRBV19 and TRBJ2-3; 8 nucleotides align to TRBD1. J was trimmed by 4 bases and V by 1 base; bases with no gene match: 13. The CDR3 runs to 18 residues. CDR1 and CDR2 from the germline V gene are LNHDA and SQIVND (reference sequence). This chain's CDR3 is CASSIGQGPGEIADTQYF. The CDR3 coding sequence is TGTGCCAGTAGTATAGGACAGGGGCCGGGAGAAATCGCAGATACGCAGTATTTT.

This chain joins TRBV11-2 and TRBJ2-1; 9 positions agree with TRBD2. CDR1 SGHAT and CDR2 FQNNGV come from the germline V gene. The CDR3 runs 16 residues. J lost 6 bases, V lost 0 bases, and 6 bases had no gene match. Written as DNA, the CDR3 is TGTGCCAGCAGCTTAGACCCAGCGGGAGGATCCAATGAGCAGTTCTTC. This encodes CASSLDPAGGSNEQFF.

V gene TRBV2 combines with J gene TRBJ2-7; D is ambiguous. V was shortened by 2 bases and J by 2 bases, with 10 bases between the two germline ends. This CDR3 is built from 14 residues. CDR1 is SNHLY and CDR2 is FYNNEI in the germline V gene. CDR3 residues: CASSEWWNPYEQYF. The CDR3 DNA reads as TGTGCCAGCAGTGAATGGTGGAACCCCTACGAGCAGTACTTC.

This chain joins TRBV29-1 and TRBJ2-3, with D possibly matching TRBD2 (7 bases). Germline-derived CDR1 and CDR2 are SQVTM and ANQGSEA. V was pared by 6 bases and J by 1 base, with 17 bases between. The CDR3 is made up of 15 amino acids. CDR3 residues: CSVEGGARGTDTQYF. The CDR3 region has the DNA TGCAGCGTCGAGGGGGGGGCCCGAGGCACAGATACGCAGTATTTT.

This clone was seen a handful of times. The chain recombines TRBV25-1 with TRBJ1-2; D possibly corresponds to TRBD1 (5 bases). The CDR3 consists of 15 residues. Germline loops: CDR1 MGHDK, CDR2 SYGVNS. The V end lost 3 bases, the J end lost 1 base, and 12 bases lay between the germline ends. The CDR3 sequence is CASSEGPGLNYGYTF. The CDR3 DNA follows: TGTGCCAGCAGTGAGGGCCCAGGGCTTAACTATGGCTACACCTTC.

The rearrangement uses TRBV4-2 and TRBJ2-2; 10 positions match TRBD2. Losses at the gene ends were 1 base for V and 3 bases for J; bases not matched to a gene: 5. This CDR3 region has 17 residues. CDR1 is LGHNA and CDR2 is YNFKEQ in the germline V gene. CDR3 in DNA: TGTGCCAGCAGCCAAGGTCGAGCGGGAGGGTACACCGGGGAGCTGTTTTTT. Translated: CASSQGRAGGYTGELFF.

This clone was counted a few times. The genes are TRBV5-1 and TRBJ2-7, with D possibly being TRBD2 (6 bases). Germline CDR1 reads SGHRS; CDR2 reads YFSETQ. The CDR3 runs to 16 residues. The ends were cut back, 0 bases at V and 3 bases at J, with 16 bases in the middle. CDR3 sequence (DNA): TGCGCCAGCAGCTTGGGTGGGACTCGAAGGGTCTACGAGCAGTACTTC. This sequence encodes CASSLGGTRRVYEQYF.

The chain employs TRBV2 and TRBJ2-6; 8 bases line up with TRBD1. After removal of 6 bases from V and 4 bases from J, the junction contained 11 bases not matched to a gene. CDR1 is SNHLY and CDR2 is FYNNEI in the germline V gene. This CDR3 is built from 17 residues. The CDR3 region has the DNA TGTGCCAGCAGACTGGGACAGGCCTGGGGAGGGGCCAACGTCCTGACTTTC. This gives the protein CASRLGQAWGGANVLTF.

The V and J genes are TRBV5-1 and TRBJ2-3; D is unresolved. Germline CDR1 SGHRS, CDR2 YFSETQ. V lost 0 bases and J lost 2, with 10 bases in between. CDR3 size: 15 residues. CDR3 protein: CASSLVPGYTDTQYF. DNA for the CDR3: TGCGCCAGCAGCTTGGTACCCGGGTACACAGATACGCAGTATTTT.

On this clone itself: In the same sample, other DNA sequences code for this CDR3. This chain joins TRBV7-2 and TRBJ2-3; unclear D gene. CDR1 and CDR2 from the germline V gene are SGHTA and FQGNSA. This CDR3 has 12 amino acids. V was cut by 5 bases and J by 1 base, with 4 bases left in between. The DNA of the CDR3 is TGTGCCAGCAGCCCCCGCACAGATACGCAGTATTTT. The encoded protein is CASSPRTDTQYF.

The V and J genes are TRBV19 and TRBJ2-3; 10 bases line up with TRBD1. CDR3 length equals 17 residues. V shed 5 bases and J 1 base; nucleotides not matched to a gene: 9. The germline V gene has CDR1 LNHDA and CDR2 SQIVND (reference sequence). Written as DNA, the CDR3 is TGTGCCAGTAGTCCCCCCCCCGGGACAGGGGGCACAGATACGCAGTATTTT. Protein product: CASSPPPGTGGTDTQYF.

J is TRBJ2-7 and V is TRBV18; 13 bases are shared with TRBD2. CDR1 and CDR2 from the germline V gene are KGHSH and LQKENI. The CDR3 consists of 15 residues. The V gene end was trimmed by 2 bases and the J gene end by 2 bases; junction bases not matched to a gene: 0. CDR3 loop: CASSPGLAGAYEQYF. The CDR3 nucleotides read TGTGCCAGCTCACCAGGACTAGCGGGAGCCTACGAGCAGTACTTC. Based on the CDR3 plus reference TRBV18 and TRBJ2-7, the full variable domain is NAGVMQNPRHLVRRRGQEARLRCSPMKGHSHVYWYRQLPEEGLKFMVYLQKENIIDESGMPKERFSAEFPKEGPSILRIQQVVRGDSAAYFCASSPGLAGAYEQYFGPGTRLTVT.